These T cell receptor beta chains were read from a single sample in a study of OX40 agonist ivuxolimab in advanced cancers. Measured with immunoSEQ multiplex PCR; TCRdb has only the in-frame clones, and not every one. Here the sample spans about 70,000 clones, approximately 94% being singletons. The input for sequencing was CD4+ or CD8+ T cells sorted from blood, taken in a trial of the OX40 agonist ivuxolimab. The receptors here all came from an adult with an advanced solid tumor such as melanoma, head and neck, liver or kidney cancer. The CDR3 runs from the conserved cysteine through the conserved F or W. D genes are given only for firm matches. The size of a clone is reported for some rows only, either as once, few or many, or as a class for expanded clones.

V: TRBV4-2
D: -
J: TRBJ2-1
size: -
DNA: TGTGCCAGCAGCCAGGTTGGGGACCCTTACAATGAGCAGTTCTTC
CDR3: CASSQVGDPYNEQFF

V: TRBV28
D: -
J: TRBJ2-7
size: -
DNA: TGTGCCAGCAGTTTAACCTATACCGGGACCTCTACACCACCGCAGTACTTC
CDR3: CASSLTYTGTSTPPQYF

V: TRBV7-2
D: TRBD1
J: TRBJ1-1
size: -
DNA: TGTGCCAGCAGCAAGGGACAGATGAACACTGAAGCTTTCTTT
CDR3: CASSKGQMNTEAFF

V: TRBV5-1
D: -
J: TRBJ2-7
size: -
DNA: TGCGCCAGCAGCACTTTCCGCTTCTACGAGCAGTACTTC
CDR3: CASSTFRFYEQYF

V: TRBV7-7
D: -
J: TRBJ2-1
size: -
DNA: TGTGCTAGCAGCCCGGACGCTGAGCAGTTCTTC
CDR3: CASSPDAEQFF

V: TRBV5-1
D: TRBD2
J: TRBJ2-7
size: -
DNA: TGCGCCAGCAGCCAGACTAGCGGTGCCTCCTACGAGCAGTACTTC
CDR3: CASSQTSGASYEQYF

V: TRBV5-1
D: -
J: TRBJ1-1
size: -
DNA: TGCGCCAGCAGCCCTGACGGGCATGAGAACACTGAAGCTTTCTTT
CDR3: CASSPDGHENTEAFF

V: TRBV7-8
D: -
J: TRBJ1-4
size: -
DNA: TGTGCCAGCAGCCCACGACTGCTACCTAATGAAAAACTGTTTTTT
CDR3: CASSPRLLPNEKLFF

V: TRBV28
D: TRBD2
J: TRBJ2-3
size: -
DNA: TGTGCCAGCAGTTTCGGACTAGCGGGAGGCCCAGATACGCAGTATTTT
CDR3: CASSFGLAGGPDTQYF

V: TRBV28
D: -
J: TRBJ1-1
size: -
DNA: TGTGCCAGCAGTTTACAGAACACTGAAGCTTTCTTT
CDR3: CASSLQNTEAFF

V: TRBV4-3
D: TRBD2
J: TRBJ2-5
size: -
DNA: TGCGCCAGCAGCCCACTAGCGGGAGATGTAGAGACCCAGTACTTC
CDR3: CASSPLAGDVETQYF

V: TRBV18
D: TRBD2
J: TRBJ2-7
size: -
DNA: TGTGCCAGCTCGCTACCCGGGACTAGCGGGATATACGAGCAGTACTTC
CDR3: CASSLPGTSGIYEQYF

V: TRBV7-9
D: -
J: TRBJ1-4
size: -
DNA: TGTGCCAGCAGCTGGGTCGGGGGCAGAGGGGAAAAACTGTTTTTT
CDR3: CASSWVGGRGEKLFF

V: TRBV23-1
D: -
J: TRBJ1-5
size: -
DNA: TGCGCCAGCAGTCAATCAGGCTCAAATAGGGAGAAGGGGGGGAGAGATTATCAGCCCCAGCATTTT
CDR3: CASSQSGSNREKGGRDYQPQHF

V: TRBV18
D: TRBD2
J: TRBJ2-3
size: once
DNA: TGTGCCAGCTCACCACCGGAGCGGGAGGTCCCAGATACGCAGTATTTT
CDR3: CASSPPEREVPDTQYF

V: TRBV12-5
D: -
J: TRBJ2-3
size: -
DNA: TGTGCTAGTGGAACGGCGGGCAGAGATACGCAGTATTTT
CDR3: CASGTAGRDTQYF

V: TRBV19
D: -
J: TRBJ1-4
size: -
DNA: TGTGCCAGTAGTATAGGGGGTAGTGATGAAAAACTGTTTTTT
CDR3: CASSIGGSDEKLFF

V: TRBV6-1
D: TRBD1
J: TRBJ1-5
size: once
DNA: TGTGCCAGCAGGGGGACAGATCCTCAGCCCCAGCATTTT
CDR3: CASRGTDPQPQHF

V: TRBV29-1
D: -
J: TRBJ2-6
size: once
DNA: TGCAGCGTTGAACCTCCGGCCCCGACCACCGGGGCCAACGTCCTGACTTTC
CDR3: CSVEPPAPTTGANVLTF

V: TRBV7-3
D: TRBD1
J: TRBJ1-1
size: -
DNA: TGTGCCAGCAGCTTATATGGGACAGGGAACACTGAAGCTTTCTTT
CDR3: CASSLYGTGNTEAFF

V: TRBV5-6
D: TRBD1
J: TRBJ2-7
size: -
DNA: TGTGCCAGCAGCTTGCGACAGGGTATTTATTACGAGCAGTACTTC
CDR3: CASSLRQGIYYEQYF

V: TRBV11-3
D: -
J: TRBJ1-1
size: -
DNA: TGTGCCAGCAGCCCAGATGGACAAATGGGGGAAGCTTTCTTT
CDR3: CASSPDGQMGEAFF

V: TRBV11-3
D: -
J: TRBJ2-5
size: -
DNA: TGTGCCAGCAGCTTCCAGGGAGTTAGAGAGACCCAGTACTTC
CDR3: CASSFQGVRETQYF

V: TRBV5-1
D: TRBD2
J: TRBJ2-3
size: -
DNA: TGCGCCAGCAGGGCGGGAGGTGCCGCAGATACGCAGTATTTT
CDR3: CASRAGGAADTQYF

V: TRBV30
D: TRBD1
J: TRBJ1-4
size: -
DNA: TGTGCCTGGAGCCGCGACAGGGGGGATGAAAAACTGTTTTTT
CDR3: CAWSRDRGDEKLFF

V: TRBV4-2
D: -
J: TRBJ2-7
size: -
DNA: TGTGCCAGCAGCCCGACAAGCACAGGGCGCCCTCTGCTCGAGCAGTACTTC
CDR3: CASSPTSTGRPLLEQYF

V: TRBV7-6
D: -
J: TRBJ2-6
size: -
DNA: TGTGCCAGCACCTTGGAGGCCGGGGCCAACGTCCTGACTTTC
CDR3: CASTLEAGANVLTF

V: TRBV18
D: -
J: TRBJ1-5
size: -
DNA: TGTGCCAGCTCACCACCGGGGGGTCAGAATCAGCCCCAGCATTTT
CDR3: CASSPPGGQNQPQHF

V: TRBV28
D: -
J: TRBJ1-5
size: -
DNA: TGTGCCAGCAGTTCCTACCAGGGGCCGGGGAGCAATCAGCCCCAGCATTTT
CDR3: CASSSYQGPGSNQPQHF

V: TRBV7-8
D: -
J: TRBJ2-4
size: -
DNA: TGTGCCAGCAGCTTAGCCGGACGGGTTCAGTACTTC
CDR3: CASSLAGRVQYF

V: TRBV6-5
D: TRBD1
J: TRBJ1-5
size: few
DNA: TGTGCCAGCAGTTACGACGGACAGGGGAATCAGCCCCAGCATTTT
CDR3: CASSYDGQGNQPQHF

V: TRBV4-1
D: -
J: TRBJ2-5
size: -
DNA: TGCGCCAGCAGCCAAGATAGAGGTGGGGAGACCCAGTACTTC
CDR3: CASSQDRGGETQYF

V: TRBV28
D: TRBD2
J: TRBJ2-7
size: -
DNA: TGTGCCAGCATTCCCCCCGGTCTAGCGGGTCCCTACGAGCAGTACTTC
CDR3: CASIPPGLAGPYEQYF

V: TRBV7-3
D: TRBD2
J: TRBJ2-1
size: once
DNA: TGTGCCAGCAGCCTCCGACTAGCGGGAGAGCAGTTCTTC
CDR3: CASSLRLAGEQFF

V: TRBV28
D: TRBD2
J: TRBJ2-5
size: -
DNA: TGTGCCAGCAGTCCCTGGACTAGCGGGAGTGAGACCCAGTACTTC
CDR3: CASSPWTSGSETQYF

V: TRBV9
D: -
J: TRBJ1-5
size: -
DNA: TGTGCCAGCAGCGCAACAGATAGCAATCAGCCCCAGCATTTT
CDR3: CASSATDSNQPQHF

V: TRBV4-1
D: TRBD2
J: TRBJ2-3
size: few
DNA: TGCGCCAGCAGCTTAGCGGGAGGGCCCGATACGCAGTATTTT
CDR3: CASSLAGGPDTQYF

V: TRBV30
D: TRBD1
J: TRBJ2-5
size: -
DNA: TGTGCCTGGAGTTCCAGACAGGGCCTCCAAGAGACCCAGTACTTC
CDR3: CAWSSRQGLQETQYF

V: TRBV5-8
D: -
J: TRBJ1-5
size: -
DNA: TGTGCCAGCAGCGACGACATCATTAGCAATCAGCCCCAGCATTTT
CDR3: CASSDDIISNQPQHF